The entry below describes one T cell receptor (beta chain). The entry originates in a study of blood T cell repertoires in COVID-19. Germline values: CDR1 MNHEY, CDR2 SMNVEV (reference sequence). V trimming: 5 bases; J trimming: 7 bases; junction bases outside the gene matches: 7. This CDR3 spans 14 amino acids. Assay: immunoSEQ multiplex PCR; the TCRdb copy retains only in-frame clones and omits some. The table includes fewer than 200,000 clones, approximately 86% detected once. This chain uses TRBV27 with TRBJ1-5; 8 positions match TRBD1. The TCR comes from a man aged 60 to 69 who had recovered from COVID-19. Source material: PBMCs or T cells enriched from blood (not recorded which). CDR3 in DNA: TGTGCCAGCAGTACCCAGGGGGCGGGACAGCCCCAGCATTTT. Amino acid sequence: CASSTQGAGQPQHF.